Each of the 2 T cell receptor beta chains below was sequenced from the same sample in a study of beta chain features in type 1 diabetes. cDNA synthesis used the whole RNA isolate, giving expressed TCRB sequences. Sequencing used immunoSEQ multiplex PCR; TCRdb keeps in-frame clones, though not all of them. This table has about 300,000 clones, 8% appearing once. Sequenced: central memory CD4+ T cells from blood. These receptors were obtained from a woman aged 18 to 35 in good health.

This rearrangement joins TRBV20-1 to TRBJ1-5; possible D gene TRBD1, 5 bases. The CDR3 is made up of 11 amino acids. V was shortened by 6 bases and J by 12 bases, with 15 bases between the two germline ends. The germline V gene has CDR1 DFQATT and CDR2 SNEGSKA (reference sequence). The CDR3 DNA follows: TGCAGTGCCCTTAGGGGAAGTAGCCAGCATTTT. Encoded protein: CSALRGSSQHF.

The chain combines TRBV4-1 with TRBJ1-5, with 10 bases aligning to TRBD1. The CDR3 consists of 17 residues. Looked up from germline, CDR1 is MGHRA and CDR2 is YSYEKL. With V trimmed by 2 bases and J by 5 bases, 9 bases remained unmatched. The CDR3 protein is CASSQPPGTGEDQPQHF. The CDR3 DNA is TGCGCCAGCAGCCAACCCCCCGGGACAGGGGAGGATCAGCCCCAGCATTTT.